One and the same sample provided the 12 T cell receptor beta chains below, sequenced in a study of T cells after yellow fever vaccination. From the 5' RACE reads, TCRdb called clonotypes with MiXCR, one entry per CDR3 protein. Found here are 300,000 to 350,000 distinct CDR3 sequences, approximately 12% of them singletons; the top ten hold about 3%. The input for sequencing was CD4+ T cells sorted from PBMCs, taken 45 days after the yellow fever booster vaccination. These receptors were obtained from a man aged 18 to 35 who received the YFV17D yellow fever vaccine.

The chain employs TRBV7-2 and TRBJ2-5; 7 bases are shared with TRBD2. In germline, CDR1 is SGHTA, CDR2 FQGNSA. The ends lost 4 bases at V and 5 bases at J; junction bases unmatched: 7. CDR3 size: 14 residues. This CDR3 is CASSSWTSIETQYF. DNA for the CDR3: TGTGCCAGCAGCTCCTGGACTAGTATCGAGACCCAGTACTTC.

V usage is TRBV4-2 and J usage is TRBJ1-2; D unresolved. V was shortened by 6 bases and J by 7 bases, with 21 bases between the two germline ends. This CDR3 is built from 15 residues. Germline CDR1 is LGHNA and CDR2 is YNFKEQ. The CDR3 DNA reads as TGTGCCAGCAGTCAGATTCTTTCGGGAACAGCTGGCTACACCTTC. It codes for CASSQILSGTAGYTF.

The rearrangement joins TRBV6-6 to TRBJ2-7; 7 positions match TRBD2. CDR1 and CDR2 from the germline V gene are MNHNY and SVGAGI (reference sequence). Germline trimming cut 5 bases from V and 3 bases from J; bases unmatched to any gene: 10. CDR3 size: 15 residues. The CDR3, as DNA: TGTGCCAGCAGTGATCGGGAGGACACTTACTACGAGCAGTACTTC. The encoded protein is CASSDREDTYYEQYF.

Only a few counts were recorded for this clonotype. The chain carries TRBV4-1 and TRBJ2-3, with TRBD1 identical over 9 bases. This CDR3 has 13 residues. Germline loops: CDR1 MGHRA, CDR2 YSYEKL. V lost 4 bases, J lost 6 bases, and 2 bases stayed unmatched. CDR3 DNA sequence: TGCGCCAGCAGCCGGGACAGGGCTGATACGCAGTATTTT. It specifies CASSRDRADTQYF.

Only a few counts were recorded for this clonotype. CDR3 sequence reads: CASSLGTVTTDTQYF. CDR3 nucleotide sequence: TGCGCCAGCAGCTTGGGGACAGTGACCACAGATACGCAGTATTTT. The V call is TRBV5-1, the J call TRBJ2-3; tentative D call: TRBD1 (6 bases). Per germline, CDR1 SGHRS and CDR2 YFSETQ. The CDR3 extends over 15 amino acids. V lost 0 bases to trimming and J lost 2 bases, with 10 bases between them.

The chain joins TRBV7-3 to TRBJ2-3, with D uncertain. The CDR3 is 14 residues long. The germline CDR1 and CDR2 sequences are SGHTA and FQGTGA. Trimming shortened V by 1 base and J by 4 bases, and 9 bases separated the two germline ends. The CDR3 here is CASSLRSGPDTQYF. In DNA form, the CDR3 reads TGTGCCAGCAGCTTAAGGTCCGGGCCAGATACGCAGTATTTT.

Only a few counts were recorded for this clonotype. V and J are TRBV5-1 and TRBJ1-1, with 11 positions matching TRBD1. The germline V gene has CDR1 SGHRS and CDR2 YFSETQ. Unmatched junction bases numbered 5, after V lost 4 bases and J lost 3 bases. The CDR3 consists of 15 residues. CDR3 in DNA: TGCGCCAGCAGCCATGGACAGGGGGCACACACTGAAGCTTTCTTT. As protein: CASSHGQGAHTEAFF.

The chain carries TRBV6-1 and TRBJ2-6; unclear D gene. V lost 1 base, J lost 0 bases, and 7 bases lay in between. CDR3 length equals 16 residues. Germline V gene data show CDR1 as MNHNS and CDR2 as SASEGT. This CDR3 reads CASSEEVASGANVLTF. The CDR3 region has the DNA TGTGCCAGCAGTGAAGAAGTAGCCTCTGGGGCCAACGTCCTGACTTTC.

This clonotype was counted a few times. The V and J genes are TRBV6-5 and TRBJ2-2; the D is unclear. CDR1 and CDR2 from the germline V gene are MNHEY and SVGAGI. The germline V and J ends were trimmed by 4 bases and 0 bases, with 15 bases remaining between them. CDR3 size: 17 residues. The CDR3 coding sequence is TGTGCCAGCAGTTCCTACACCCCGGACGCGAACACCGGGGAGCTGTTTTTT. This sequence encodes CASSSYTPDANTGELFF.

J is TRBJ1-1 and V is TRBV6-1, with TRBD1 as a possible D gene (5 bases). This CDR3 is 13 amino acids long. V lost 8 bases, J lost 4 bases, and 14 bases lay in between. Germline V gives CDR1 MNHNS, CDR2 SASEGT. CDR3 coding DNA: TGTGCCAGCTGCCGCCTGGGGGGCACTGAAGCTTTCTTT. Protein product: CASCRLGGTEAFF.

This clonotype was observed at least ten times. The chain is built from TRBV30 and TRBJ2-3; TRBD1 or TRBD2 may be the D gene (6 bases each). This CDR3 is built from 14 residues. Germline loops: CDR1 GTSNPN, CDR2 SVGIG (reference sequence). V was pared by 1 base and J by 6 bases, with 14 bases between. The DNA for the CDR3 is TGTGCCTGGAGTGCGGGGGCAGTCCCCGATACGCAGTATTTT. Amino acids: CAWSAGAVPDTQYF.

V and J are TRBV4-2 and TRBJ2-1, with 15 positions matching TRBD2. The CDR3 covers 15 residues. Germline lookup yields CDR1 LGHNA and CDR2 YNFKEQ. With V trimmed by 8 bases and J by 7 bases, 6 bases remained unmatched. CDR3 DNA sequence: TGTGCCAGCTCTCGGACTAGCGGGGGGGTAAATGAGCAGTTCTTC. This translates into CASSRTSGGVNEQFF.